The T cell receptor (beta chain) under discussion was sequenced for a study of T cell changes during pregnancy in multiple sclerosis (dated by TCRdb to about 2019). Study-level background: Changes in the T cell repertoire over the course of pregnancy were examined in this study in women with multiple sclerosis.

The library was generated by the immunoSEQ multiplex PCR assay. TCRdb holds this immuneACCESS table with in-frame rearrangements only. Some clones are missing; in checked studies, unresolved V genes explain under half, and the rest has no known cause. Across this sample there are about 24,000 clones, with about 87% seen only once. 0.8% to 1.3% of the sample belongs to the ten largest clones. The CDR3 starts with the cysteine, ends with the phenylalanine, and has 14 residues. Solely the CDR3 DNA is kept, with 42 bases framed from the first base. From the germline V gene, CDR1 is MGHRA and CDR2 is YSYEKL. Here V drops 3 bases and J drops 8 bases, and the junction holds 9 bases not matched to any gene. This clone was observed a few times. This receptor's antigen is unknown. No quality values exist for individual bases; no much larger clone is one base distant.

The chain was built from TRBV4-1 and TRBJ1-2; 7 nucleotides in the junction match TRBD1. The TCR sequence derives from a female donor in good health, enrolled as a control in a pregnancy study. Material: CD4+ T cells from peripheral blood mononuclear cells, obtained in the second trimester of pregnancy. The nucleotides read TGCGCCAGCAGCCATCCACAGGGGTCAGGAGGCTACACCTTC. Its coded protein is CASSHPQGSGGYTF.